This TCR beta chain is drawn from a study of CD8+ T cells in alopecia areata. General study results and limits: Normal scalp had lower clonality than lesional scalp, with alopecia totalis/universalis lesions showing this most strongly.

V shed 8 bases and J 3 bases; nucleotides not matched to a gene: 14. Germline V CDR1 and CDR2: GTSNPN, SVGIG (reference sequence). The CDR3 totals 16 residues. Treatment specified: oral pan-JAK inhibitor, 5-10 mg twice daily. PBMCs served as the source from which CD4+ and CD8+ T cells were sorted. To note about this clone: What it recognizes is unknown.

Reverse transcription of extracted RNA yielded cDNA, which provided the sequencing template. Clones were read by immunoSEQ multiplex PCR, and TCRdb kept only the in-frame ones, dropping some. This sample has 250,000 to 350,000 clones, with roughly 60% found just once. The receptor's source is a human donor with alopecia areata. The sample in question was CD4+ T cells sorted from blood, obtained at approximately week 51, from a patient treated with tofacitinib. The chain recombines TRBV30 with TRBJ1-2; 11 bases line up with TRBD1. The chain's CDR3 is CAGSTGGQGVDYGYTF. CDR3 nucleotides: TGTGCCGGGTCCACCGGGGGACAGGGGGTGGACTATGGCTACACCTTC.